This TCR beta chain is from a study of T-cell reconstitution after alpha-beta-depleted transplantation in children. A library of TCRbeta sequences, prepared with unique molecular identifiers, was generated. MiXCR was run by TCRdb on the PCR reads, yielding one entry per CDR3 protein. This sample has 500,000 to 750,000 distinct CDR3 sequences, with 27% found just once. As concerns this clonotype: As yet, its antigen is unknown.

Findings of the study overall: One year after transplant, T-cell counts and diversity came mostly from newly produced T cells. For some patients, TCRbeta diversity was high at day 60 because of recipient T cells and thymic progenitors that survived.

The starting material was PBMCs, obtained before TCRalphabeta/CD19-depleted stem cell transplant. The sequence was collected from a boy younger than two with Wiskott-Aldrich syndrome, due to receive a stem cell transplant.

The CDR3 reads CASRATGRLPGGGYTF. The CDR3 region has the DNA TGTGCCAGCAGGGCCACGGGACGTCTCCCAGGCGGGGGCTACACCTTC. This rearrangement joins TRBV27 to TRBJ1-2, with D perhaps TRBD1 (5 bases). The CDR3 contains 16 residues. The V gene lost 6 bases and the J gene lost 8 bases, with 25 bases spanning the gap. The germline gives CDR1 MNHEY, CDR2 SMNVEV (reference sequence).